The 4 T cell receptor beta chains presented below share a single source sample, sequenced in a study of naive and memory T cell subsets (dated by TCRdb to the late 2010s). The method was UMI-ligation and nested PCR. The instrument was an Illumina MiSeq. To cover both TRBC1 and TRBC2, the beta constant-region primer consisted of an equimolar mix of two oligonucleotides. Four rounds of PCR, combining the SP2 primer with nested alpha and beta constant-region primers, were used to amplify the ligated cDNA. The raw public reads went through TCRdb reprocessing: fastp at Q25, MiXCR clone calling, in-frame beta chains kept. Rows are unified per CDR3 protein, each entry keeping the most common DNA and genes. Counted in this sample were some 110,000 distinct CDR3 sequences; roughly 32% of them appeared once. Clones ranked in the top ten supply approximately 0.9% of the sample. Source material: central memory CD4+ T cells from blood. The sample's cell subset or site label is to be understood as: central memory, CD45RA- CD27+. These receptors were collected from a human donor in good health.

The chain is built from TRBV2 and TRBJ1-5, with TRBD1 matching 8 bases. There are 16 residues in the CDR3. Losses at the gene ends were 5 bases for V and 0 bases for J; bases not matched to a gene: 6. Germline V gene sequence: CDR1 SNHLY, CDR2 FYNNEI. The CDR3 here is CASSRGQGLSNQPQHF. The CDR3 DNA reads as TGTGCCAGCAGTCGAGGACAGGGTCTTAGCAATCAGCCCCAGCATTTT.

The genes are TRBV12-3 or TRBV12-4 and TRBJ2-1, with D perhaps TRBD1 or TRBD2 (5 bases each). V lost 6 bases, J lost 9 bases, and 21 bases lay in between. CDR3 length: 15 amino acids. The CDR3 coding sequence is TGTGCCAGCAGCCTGGGACCACGAGCGGATGGTGAGCAGTTCTTC. Protein: CASSLGPRADGEQFF.

The chain recombines TRBV15 with TRBJ1-5; unclear D gene. In germline, CDR1 is LNHNV, CDR2 YYDKDF (reference sequence). CDR3 length: 13 residues. Trimming stripped 6 bases from V and 3 bases from J, with 9 bases between. CDR3 nucleotides: TGTGCCACCAGGGCCCAATACAATCAGCCCCAGCATTTT. Translated, it gives CATRAQYNQPQHF.

The chain joins TRBV2 to TRBJ2-1; D gene ambiguous. With 5 bases removed from V and 4 bases from J, the gap between germline ends came to 3 bases. The CDR3 length is 11 residues. Germline lookup yields CDR1 SNHLY and CDR2 FYNNEI. DNA for the CDR3: TGTGCCAGCAGTTGGTACAATGAGCAGTTCTTC. Its protein product is CASSWYNEQFF.